The next 7 T cell receptor beta chains were all read from a single sample in a study of metastatic and nonmetastatic thyroid tumors. TCRdb called clones again from the PCR reads with MiXCR. The profile shows about 47,000 clones, about 25% of them singletons. Every patient was untreated before thyroid surgery. The specimen was blood. Receptor source: a male donor with papillary thyroid cancer or a benign thyroid nodule (not recorded which). Some clones in this sample may be carry-over from other donors' samples.

V gene TRBV28 combines with J gene TRBJ2-3, with 8 bases fitting TRBD2. The germline CDR1 and CDR2 sequences are MDHEN and SYDVKM. V shed 2 bases and J 6 bases; nucleotides not matched to a gene: 7. This CDR3 has 15 amino acids. The CDR3 bases are TGTGCCAGCAGTTTAACGGGGGGGCTGGAGGATACGCAGTATTTT. Translating gives CASSLTGGLEDTQYF.

This clone was seen many times. V gene TRBV5-1 combines with J gene TRBJ2-1; tentatively, D is TRBD2 (6 bases). The length of the CDR3 is 17 residues. CDR1 is SGHRS and CDR2 is YFSETQ in the germline V gene. V lost 5 bases and J 6 bases, leaving 24 bases between the germline ends. CDR3 sequence (DNA): TGCGCCAGCAGGCGGAGGACGGGACTGAGTAGGGGCAATGAGCAGTTCTTC. Its protein is CASRRRTGLSRGNEQFF.

This clone was seen only once. The V call is TRBV5-1, the J call TRBJ1-1; D perhaps matches TRBD1 (5 bases). CDR1 and CDR2 (germline): SGHRS, YFSETQ. This CDR3 contains 15 residues. V lost 4 bases and J lost 1, with 14 bases in between. CDR3 in amino acids: CASSPGTTANTEAFF. For the CDR3, the DNA is TGCGCCAGCAGCCCCGGGACCACCGCGAACACTGAAGCTTTCTTT.

The table lists this clone with a few counts. The rearrangement uses TRBV6-1 and TRBJ2-2; D gene ambiguous. Trimming pared 4 bases from V and 3 bases from J, leaving 12 bases between. The CDR3 loop spans 15 amino acids. From germline, CDR1 is MNHNS and CDR2 SASEGT. CDR3 nucleotide sequence: TGTGCCAGCAGTGGGATGGCAGCGCACACCGGGGAGCTGTTTTTT. The encoded protein is CASSGMAAHTGELFF.

The chain uses TRBV20-1 and TRBJ2-7; D is uncertain. CDR3 size: 13 residues. Deletions cut 5 bases from V and 4 bases from J, with 15 bases between. The germline V gene encodes CDR1 DFQATT and CDR2 SNEGSKA (reference sequence). The CDR3 region is CSAAQRKSYEQYF. The CDR3 DNA follows: TGCAGTGCTGCCCAAAGGAAGTCTTACGAGCAGTACTTC.

In its sample, this clone was seen many times. The CDR3 sequence is CASQSGNTIYF. CDR3 in DNA: TGTGCCAGCCAGTCTGGAAACACCATATATTTT. The chain links TRBV25-1 to TRBJ1-3; D unclear. Trimming took 8 bases from V and 1 from J, leaving 3 bases between them. CDR3 length: 11 amino acids. In germline, CDR1 is MGHDK, CDR2 SYGVNS.

The genes are TRBV20-1 and TRBJ2-1; 12 positions match TRBD1. With 6 bases clipped from V and 6 bases from J, the junction kept 6 bases outside the gene matches. From germline, CDR1 is DFQATT and CDR2 SNEGSKA (reference sequence). This CDR3 spans 14 amino acids. Written as DNA, the CDR3 is TGCAGTGCGTTAGGGACAGGGGGCTTCAATGAGCAGTTCTTC. Translation gives CSALGTGGFNEQFF.